One sample yielded the 6 T cell receptor beta chains listed below, sequenced in a study of radiation and T cells in renal cell carcinoma. Clones were read by immunoSEQ multiplex PCR, and TCRdb kept only the in-frame ones, dropping some. This table has around 140,000 clones, less than 85% appearing once. Time point denoted: baseline pretreatment blood. The sample's treatment: 15 Gy SBRT to primary tumor, nephrectomy 4 weeks later. The sample here was blood, taken from a patient whose treatment included radiotherapy and nephrectomy. The receptors here all came from a woman in her fifties or sixties with renal cell carcinoma.

The chain has TRBV15 and TRBJ1-4; 10 nucleotides agree with TRBD1. J lost 0 bases, V lost 4 bases, and 11 bases had no gene match. CDR1 is LNHNV, CDR2 YYDKDF, per germline (reference sequence). The CDR3 consists of 19 residues. CDR3 in amino acids: CATSTTPGQGIATNEKLFF. The CDR3 bases are TGTGCCACCAGCACCACCCCGGGACAGGGGATTGCAACTAATGAAAAACTGTTTTTT.

The V and J genes are TRBV5-1 and TRBJ1-6; D unresolved. The CDR3 contains 15 residues. Germline V gene lookup returns CDR1 SGHRS and CDR2 YFSETQ. V was trimmed by 4 bases and J by 0 bases, leaving 8 bases between them. The DNA for the CDR3 is TGCGCCAGCAGCCTCAGTAGCTCCTATAATTCACCCCTCCACTTT. Translated, it gives CASSLSSSYNSPLHF.

The chain uses TRBV19 and TRBJ1-2; no clear D. Trimming pared 5 bases from V and 8 bases from J, leaving 18 bases between. The CDR3 loop spans 14 amino acids. The germline V gene has CDR1 LNHDA and CDR2 SQIVND (reference sequence). The CDR3 loop reads CASSLDGLVRGYTF. In DNA, the CDR3 is TGTGCCAGTAGTCTGGACGGACTGGTTCGGGGCTACACCTTC. Combining the CDR3 with reference TRBV19 and TRBJ1-2 gives the whole variable domain DGGITQSPKYLFRKEGQNVTLSCEQNLNHDAMYWYRQDPGQGLRLIYYSQIVNDFQKGDIAEGYSVSREKKESFPLTVTSAQKNPTAFYLCASSLDGLVRGYTFGSGTRLTVV.

The chain is built from TRBV20-1 and TRBJ2-3; D unclear. CDR3 size: 11 residues. Germline V gene lookup returns CDR1 DFQATT and CDR2 SNEGSKA (reference sequence). V lost 2 bases and J 4 bases, leaving 4 bases between the germline ends. The CDR3 spells CSARRADTQYF. Here the CDR3 DNA reads TGCAGTGCTAGACGGGCAGATACGCAGTATTTT.

For the CDR3, the DNA is TGCAGCGCTCGGGCGGGCTCCTACAATGAGCAGTTCTTC. The encoded protein is CSARAGSYNEQFF. The gene calls are TRBV29-1 and TRBJ2-1, with a tentative D call TRBD2 (5 bases). Per the germline V gene, CDR1 is SQVTM and CDR2 is ANQGSEA. CDR3 length equals 13 residues. V was cut by 7 bases and J by 0 bases, with 10 bases left in between.

V and J are TRBV2 and TRBJ1-2; 8 positions match TRBD1. J gave up 5 bases and V 7 bases, and 12 bases lay outside the gene matches. The V gene's germline CDR1 is SNHLY and CDR2 FYNNEI. The CDR3 contains 15 residues. The CDR3 loop is CASTVGDRYYYGYTF. CDR3 bases: TGTGCCAGCACCGTGGGGGACAGGTATTATTATGGCTACACCTTC.